The T cell receptor beta chain described here comes from a study of T cells in localized non-small cell lung cancer. Whole-study results and caveats: Uninvolved adjacent lung had more T cell clonality than any other tissue, topping tumor. Median approximately 61 top-100 tumor clones were shared with paired adjacent lung. A higher density of T cells in blood coincided with extended overall survival.

Clones were read by immunoSEQ multiplex PCR, and TCRdb kept only the in-frame ones, dropping some. This sample has over 1,300 clones, with roughly 23% found just once. In its sample, this clone is medium-sized. What it recognizes is unknown. Sequencing was performed on lung tumor tissue, taken before any cancer treatment. This TCR was recovered from a male donor aged 60 or over with stage I squamous cell lung carcinoma.

In nucleotides, the CDR3 is TGTGCCAGCAGCCACCATAGCGGCGCGAACACCGGGGAGCTGTTTTTT. The encoded protein is CASSHHSGANTGELFF. The V and J genes are TRBV11-3 and TRBJ2-2; TRBD2 is a possible D gene (6 bases). Looked up from germline, CDR1 is SGHNT and CDR2 is YENEEA. The CDR3 is 16 amino acids. The ends were cut back, 5 bases at V and 0 bases at J, with 13 bases in the middle. Variable domain in full (rest from reference TRBV11-3 and TRBJ2-2): EAGVVQSPRYKIIEKKQPVAFWCNPISGHNTLYWYLQNLGQGPELLIRYENEEAVDDSQLPKDRFSAERLKGVDSTLKIQPAELGDSAVYLCASSHHSGANTGELFFGEGSRLTVL.